Shown below are 21 T cell receptor beta chains from a single sample sequenced in a study of blood T cells in healthy people across ages. For the second PCR, which ran for roughly 6 to 11 cycles, a sample-barcoded 5' primer and a J-beta primer mix were used. TCRdb reanalysed the 5' RACE reads using MiXCR and keeps one entry per CDR3 protein. The sample records roughly 410,000 distinct CDR3 sequences, roughly half being singletons. Sequenced sample: blood. All receptors come from a man in his sixties in good health.

This chain links TRBV11-3 with TRBJ2-1; 10 bases map to TRBD2. Germline CDR1 is SGHNT and CDR2 is YENEEA. V lost 5 bases to trimming and J lost 7 bases; unmatched junction nucleotides: 11. This CDR3 is 16 amino acids long. DNA for the CDR3: TGTGCCAGCAGCCCCAGAACTAGCGGGATAGGTAATGAGCAGTTCTTC. Protein product: CASSPRTSGIGNEQFF.

This clonotype was found a few times. This chain joins TRBV11-1 and TRBJ2-1; 10 bases align to TRBD2. In germline, CDR1 is SGHAT, CDR2 FQDESV (reference sequence). The J segment lost 10 bases and the V segment lost 5 bases, leaving 5 bases of the junction unmatched. This CDR3 region has 13 residues. The CDR3 protein is CASSLGLAEEQFF. As DNA, the CDR3 is TGTGCCAGCAGCCTAGGACTAGCGGAAGAGCAGTTCTTC. The variable domain in full, with the rest retrieved from reference TRBV11-1 and TRBJ2-1, is EAEVAQSPRYKITEKSQAVAFWCDPISGHATLYWYRQILGQGPELLVQFQDESVVDDSQLPKDRFSAERLKGVDSTLKIQPAELGDSAMYLCASSLGLAEEQFFGPGTRLTVL.

The J gene is TRBJ2-5, the V gene TRBV2; no firm D call. From germline, CDR1 is SNHLY and CDR2 FYNNEI. The CDR3 has 14 residues. V lost 4 bases, J lost 5 bases, and 14 bases lay in between. The DNA of the CDR3 is TGTGCCAGCAGTGCTGACTTTGGGCGGGAGACCCAGTACTTC. Residues: CASSADFGRETQYF.

This clonotype was observed a few times. This sequence joins TRBV7-2 and TRBJ2-7; a possible D gene is TRBD2 (7 bases). Trimming took 0 bases from V and 2 from J, leaving 11 bases between them. Germline CDR1 reads SGHTA; CDR2 reads FQGNSA. This CDR3 is built from 15 residues. CDR3 nucleotide sequence: TGTGCCAGCAGCTTAGCGGGGGGGGCAGCCTACGAGCAGTACTTC. As protein: CASSLAGGAAYEQYF.

This clonotype was observed a single time. J is TRBJ2-5 and V is TRBV7-9; D is tentatively TRBD1 or TRBD2 (6 bases each). Germline V gene lookup returns CDR1 SEHNR and CDR2 FQNEAQ (reference sequence). CDR3 length: 13 residues. V lost 10 bases, J lost 2 bases, and 14 bases lay in between. Here the CDR3 DNA reads TGTGCCATCCCAGAGGGGGGACAAGAGACCCAGTACTTC. This codes for CAIPEGGQETQYF.

At least ten counts were recorded for this clonotype. J is TRBJ2-5 and V is TRBV7-2; 9 bases align to TRBD2. Germline assignment: CDR1 SGHTA and CDR2 FQGNSA. This CDR3 has 16 amino acids. With 5 bases clipped from V and 4 bases from J, the junction kept 11 bases outside the gene matches. The CDR3 loop is CASSPLSGSQGETQYF. In DNA, the CDR3 is TGTGCCAGCAGCCCGCTTAGCGGGAGTCAAGGAGAGACCCAGTACTTC.

This clonotype was counted only a few times. The genes are TRBV20-1 and TRBJ2-5, with 7 bases that match TRBD1. The germline CDR1 and CDR2 sequences are DFQATT and SNEGSKA (reference sequence). The CDR3 runs 13 residues. The V segment lost 4 bases and the J segment 11 bases; nucleotides outside the gene matches: 13. DNA for the CDR3: TGCAGTGCTACCACAGGGGCCCACAATGAGCAGTACTTC. Residues: CSATTGAHNEQYF.

This clonotype was found a few times. The J gene is TRBJ2-5, the V gene TRBV29-1; no definite D call. This CDR3 contains 13 residues. The germline CDR1 and CDR2 sequences are SQVTM and ANQGSEA. V was cut by 7 bases and J by 2 bases, with 14 bases left in between. CDR3 in DNA: TGCAGCGGCTCCCCTATAGGACAAGAGACCCAGTACTTC. Translated, it gives CSGSPIGQETQYF.

This chain connects TRBV18 to TRBJ2-1; 10 bases agree with TRBD1. V lost 6 bases to trimming and J lost 5 bases; unmatched junction nucleotides: 4. Germline loops: CDR1 KGHSH, CDR2 LQKENI. This CDR3 contains 14 residues. CDR3 DNA: TGTGCCAGCTCCGGGACAGGGGACAACAATGAGCAGTTCTTC. This translates into CASSGTGDNNEQFF.

The chain is built from TRBV6-6 and TRBJ2-3; D is unresolved. CDR3 length equals 15 residues. V was clipped by 2 bases and J by 2 bases, with 11 bases between them. Germline V lookup: CDR1 MNHNY, CDR2 SVGAGI (reference sequence). In DNA, the CDR3 is TGTGCCAGCAGTTACCCCCCCTCCCCCACAGATACGCAGTATTTT. It translates to CASSYPPSPTDTQYF.

The CDR3 sequence: CASRQDPLGGTEAFF. The CDR3 nucleotides read TGTGCCAGCAGACAAGATCCCCTGGGCGGGACTGAAGCTTTCTTT. The chain employs TRBV7-2 and TRBJ1-1, with D unclear. From germline, CDR1 is SGHTA and CDR2 FQGNSA. The ends were cut back, 6 bases at V and 5 bases at J, with 19 bases in the middle. The CDR3 extends over 15 amino acids.

With regard to this clonotype: Possible read error: a much larger clone is one base away. The chain is built from TRBV29-1 and TRBJ2-5; tentatively, D is TRBD1 (7 bases). The DNA matches TRBJ2-1 better at its end, which makes the J call doubtful. Germline V gives CDR1 SQVTM, CDR2 ANQGSEA. The CDR3 has 14 residues. CDR3 DNA sequence: TGCAGCGTCCGACAGGGACTTTCCCCAGAGACCCAGTTCTTC. The encoded protein is CSVRQGLSPETQFF.

V is TRBV28 and J is TRBJ2-3; perhaps TRBD2 as D (5 bases). This CDR3 spans 16 amino acids. Germline CDR1 MDHEN, CDR2 SYDVKM. V lost 3 bases, J lost 3 bases, and 16 bases lay in between. The CDR3 bases are TGTGCCAGCAGTTTCCCAGACTCCGGAGGAACAGATACGCAGTATTTT. This sequence encodes CASSFPDSGGTDTQYF.

This clonotype was picked up a small number of times. Mismatch with germline at one junction end may stem from a read error. The V and J genes are TRBV2 and TRBJ2-5; D gene uncertain. Germline values: CDR1 SNHLY, CDR2 FYNNEI. CDR3 length: 11 amino acids. The CDR3, as DNA: TGTGCCAGCAGTCAAGCACAGACCCAGTACTTC. This gives the protein CASSQAQTQYF.

Of note for this clonotype: A read error may explain this, as a much larger clone is one base away. V usage is TRBV11-2 and J usage is TRBJ2-1; no firm D call. CDR1 and CDR2 (germline): SGHAT, FQNNGV. The CDR3 is 14 residues long. V shed 0 bases and J shed 12 bases, with 15 bases lying between them. This CDR3 is CASSLESWSSGQFF. The CDR3 DNA reads TGTGCCAGCAGCTTAGAGTCGTGGTCCTCTGGGCAGTTCTTC.

This chain connects TRBV28 to TRBJ1-2; D not resolved. Germline V gene data show CDR1 as MDHEN and CDR2 as SYDVKM. Trimming stripped 1 base from V and 6 bases from J, with 6 bases between. The CDR3 is 12 residues long. CDR3 amino acids: CASSLSQDGYTF. CDR3 nucleotides: TGTGCCAGCAGTTTATCGCAGGATGGCTACACCTTC.

The chain combines TRBV10-3 with TRBJ2-3, with no clear D. The CDR3 length is 14 residues. The V gene lost 3 bases and the J gene lost 2 bases, with 9 bases spanning the gap. Germline V gives CDR1 ENHRY, CDR2 SYGVKD. This CDR3 is CAISERDLTDTQYF. Written as DNA, the CDR3 is TGTGCCATCAGTGAACGAGACCTCACAGATACGCAGTATTTT.

V is TRBV20-1 and J is TRBJ2-7, with 7 bases fitting TRBD1. CDR1 and CDR2 from the germline V gene are DFQATT and SNEGSKA (reference sequence). The CDR3 covers 17 residues. V lost 1 base to trimming and J lost 3 bases; unmatched junction nucleotides: 15. The CDR3 DNA sequence: TGCAGTGCTAGAGGACGGGCCAGGGGGAGACAGGTCTACGAGCAGTACTTC. Translated: CSARGRARGRQVYEQYF.

The rearrangement uses TRBV7-2 and TRBJ2-3; perhaps TRBD2 as D (6 bases). The CDR3 consists of 15 residues. V was trimmed by 4 bases and J by 6 bases, leaving 17 bases between them. Germline values: CDR1 SGHTA, CDR2 FQGNSA. CDR3 bases: TGTGCCAGCAGCTCAGCGGGCCACGGTGGGGATACGCAGTATTTT. As protein: CASSSAGHGGDTQYF.

Concerning this clonotype: At one of its ends the junction is not consistent with the germline gene, which may arise from a read error. J is TRBJ2-2 and V is TRBV20-1; D is ambiguous. This CDR3 is built from 13 residues. Germline values: CDR1 DFQATT, CDR2 SNEGSKA (reference sequence). The CDR3, as DNA: TGCAGTCCTAGGACCCCGAACACCGGGGAGCTGTTTTTT. As protein: CSPRTPNTGELFF.

The genes are TRBV6-2 or TRBV6-3 and TRBJ2-3; possibly TRBD2 for D (5 bases). V lost 2 bases and J 6 bases, leaving 12 bases between the germline ends. The CDR3 is 14 amino acids. Germline-derived CDR1 and CDR2 are MNHEY and SVGEGT. The CDR3 sequence: CASSYVQRGDTQYF. The CDR3 DNA sequence: TGTGCCAGCAGTTACGTCCAGCGCGGGGATACGCAGTATTTT.